This T cell receptor (beta chain) came from a study of blood T cell repertoires in COVID-19. Clones were read by immunoSEQ multiplex PCR, and TCRdb kept only the in-frame ones, dropping some. The sample has approximately 200,000 clones, 88% seen once; the top ten hold approximately 2.6%. The CDR3 is 16 residues long. CDR1 and CDR2 (germline): MDHEN, SYDVKM. J lost 0 bases, V lost 5 bases, and 6 bases had no gene match. Sequences were obtained from peripheral blood. The TCR originated in a woman aged 55-69 years with acute or convalescent COVID-19. V usage is TRBV28 and J usage is TRBJ2-3, with 9 bases matching TRBD1. CDR3 nucleotide sequence: TGTGCCAGCAGTGTCCGACAGGGGGTAAGCACAGATACGCAGTATTTT. Protein product: CASSVRQGVSTDTQYF.